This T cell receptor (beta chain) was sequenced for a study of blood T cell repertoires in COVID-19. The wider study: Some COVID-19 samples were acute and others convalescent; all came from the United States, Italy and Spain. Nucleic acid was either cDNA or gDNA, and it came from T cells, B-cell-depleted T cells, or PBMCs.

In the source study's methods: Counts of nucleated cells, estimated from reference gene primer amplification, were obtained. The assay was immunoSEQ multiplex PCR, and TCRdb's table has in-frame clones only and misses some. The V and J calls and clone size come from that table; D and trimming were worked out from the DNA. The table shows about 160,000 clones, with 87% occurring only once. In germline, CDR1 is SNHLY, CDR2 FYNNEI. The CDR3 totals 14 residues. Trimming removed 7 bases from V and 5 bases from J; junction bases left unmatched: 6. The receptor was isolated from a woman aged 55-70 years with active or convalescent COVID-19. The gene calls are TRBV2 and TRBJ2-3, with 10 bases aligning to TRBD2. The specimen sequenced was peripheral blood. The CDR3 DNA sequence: TGTGCCAGCAAAGCGGGGGGGCCGATAGATACGCAGTATTTT. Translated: CASKAGGPIDTQYF.